The rows below give T cell receptor beta chains drawn from one sample of a study of cytomegalovirus exposure and HLA in healthy donors. The assay was immunoSEQ multiplex PCR, and TCRdb's table has in-frame clones only and misses some. The table lists 60,000 to 90,000 clones, 70% to 85% of them singletons. Sequencing was performed on PBMCs. The receptors come from a man between 65 and 80 years old in good health and CMV-seropositive. Each CDR3 is given with its conserved first and last residue. A D gene is named only where the DNA matches it firmly. Not every row has a clone size; where given, it reads once, few, many or a size class.

V	J	size	D	CDR3	DNA
TRBV5-6	TRBJ2-5	once	-	CASSELLTGRQYF	TGTGCCAGCAGCGAGTTACTGACAGGACGACAGTACTTC
TRBV30	TRBJ1-6	-	-	CAWSANNSPLHF	TGTGCCTGGAGTGCAAATAATTCACCCCTCCACTTT
TRBV6-5	TRBJ1-2	-	TRBD1	CASSPGGYGYTF	TGTGCCAGCAGTCCAGGGGGCTATGGCTACACCTTC
TRBV10-1	TRBJ2-2	once	-	CASSGGAGTNTGELFF	TGCGCCAGCAGTGGTGGGGCGGGAACGAACACCGGGGAGCTGTTTTTT
TRBV5-1	TRBJ2-7	-	TRBD1	CASKGPDRGLYEQYF	TGCGCCAGTAAGGGGCCCGACAGGGGGCTATACGAGCAGTACTTC
TRBV5-4	TRBJ2-6	few	-	CASSLPSSGANVLTF	TGTGCCAGCAGCTTGCCGTCTTCTGGGGCCAACGTCCTGACTTTC
TRBV27	TRBJ2-2	-	-	CASSPRGPFTGELFF	TGTGCCAGCAGCCCCAGGGGCCCCTTTACCGGGGAGCTGTTTTTT
TRBV5-1	TRBJ2-5	-	-	CASSLGQAQETQYF	TGCGCCAGCAGCTTGGGACAGGCTCAAGAGACCCAGTACTTC
TRBV10-3	TRBJ2-7	-	-	CAISDPRHSYEQYF	TGTGCCATCAGTGACCCAAGACACTCCTACGAGCAGTACTTC
TRBV5-1	TRBJ1-5	-	-	CASSPSGLPNQPQHF	TGCGCCAGCAGCCCTTCGGGATTACCCAATCAGCCCCAGCATTTT
TRBV7-2	TRBJ1-2	-	-	CASSPAGVDRGYTF	TGTGCCAGCAGCCCAGCCGGGGTGGACCGTGGCTACACCTTC
TRBV7-2	TRBJ1-1	-	-	CASSSPRATEAFF	TGTGCCAGCAGCTCCCCCAGGGCCACTGAAGCTTTCTTT
TRBV7-9	TRBJ1-3	-	TRBD1	CASSPGQGTANTIYF	TGTGCCAGCAGCCCGGGACAGGGTACGGCGAACACCATATATTTT
TRBV10-3	TRBJ2-7	-	TRBD1	CAISEGTGGYEQYF	TGTGCCATCAGTGAAGGGACAGGGGGCTACGAGCAGTACTTC
TRBV29-1	TRBJ2-1	once	TRBD1	CSAQPTGFGPNEQFF	TGCAGCGCCCAACCGACAGGGTTTGGCCCGAATGAGCAGTTCTTC
TRBV4-2	TRBJ2-1	-	TRBD2	CASSGGGYNEQFF	TGTGCCAGCAGCGGCGGGGGATACAATGAGCAGTTCTTC
TRBV7-9	TRBJ2-7	-	-	CASSPSAGAGEQYF	TGTGCCAGCAGCCCATCTGCAGGGGCAGGCGAGCAGTACTTC
TRBV5-8	TRBJ2-5	-	-	CASSLESGLDVETQYF	TGTGCCAGCAGCTTGGAAAGCGGACTGGATGTAGAGACCCAGTACTTC
TRBV5-8	TRBJ1-5	-	-	CASSSRRIRPQHF	TGTGCCAGCAGTTCTAGACGGATTAGGCCCCAGCATTTT
TRBV10-1	TRBJ1-2	-	TRBD1	CASSPDRDYGYTF	TGCGCCAGCAGTCCGGACAGGGACTATGGCTACACCTTC
TRBV11-2	TRBJ2-7	few	-	CASSTRPGGDIGEQYF	TGTGCCAGCAGCACCCGACCTGGAGGGGATATAGGCGAGCAGTACTTC
TRBV5-1	TRBJ2-7	once	TRBD2	CASMTGTSFDEQYF	TGCGCCAGCATGACCGGGACTAGCTTCGACGAGCAGTACTTC
TRBV2	TRBJ2-2	-	-	CASNGWTSNTGELFF	TGTGCCAGCAATGGTTGGACATCGAACACCGGGGAGCTGTTTTTT
TRBV11-2	TRBJ2-2	-	-	CASSLGQTNTGELFF	TGTGCCAGCAGCTTAGGTCAGACGAACACCGGGGAGCTGTTTTTT
TRBV4-2	TRBJ2-2	-	TRBD2	CASSLEAGENTGELFF	TGTGCCAGCAGCCTAGAAGCGGGGGAGAACACCGGGGAGCTGTTTTTT
TRBV13	TRBJ2-3	-	-	CASSPSTDTQYF	TGTGCCAGCAGCCCCTCCACAGATACGCAGTATTTT
TRBV10-3	TRBJ1-5	-	-	CAIGEAGAGQPQHF	TGTGCCATCGGGGAGGCGGGGGCGGGTCAGCCCCAGCATTTT
TRBV7-2	TRBJ1-5	-	-	CASTPWGGTEPQHF	TGTGCCAGCACCCCTTGGGGGGGTACCGAGCCCCAGCATTTT
TRBV28	TRBJ2-7	once	-	CASSLTGYEQYF	TGTGCCAGCAGTTTGACAGGCTACGAGCAGTACTTC